This T cell receptor beta chain was captured in a study of shared clonotypes between healthy human individuals. Looking at the study overall: For every donor, three CD4 naive, three CD4 memory, two CD8 naive and one CD8 memory plates were used.

Notes on this clone: Its antigen is undetermined.

The study's findings and limits: Clonotype sharing among donors, it was expected, would be affected by sequencing depth.

The CDR3 consists of 17 residues. Looked up from germline, CDR1 is SGDLS and CDR2 is YYNGEE. With 3 bases clipped from V and 3 bases from J, the junction kept 9 bases outside the gene matches. Those who donated were healthy HIV-negative adults, with no recent acute infections or vaccinations reported. This table comes from immunoSEQ multiplex PCR, and its TCRdb copy is limited to in-frame clones, with some not included. The profile shows 2 million to 2.5 million clones, 90% to 97% of them singletons. V is TRBV9 and J is TRBJ1-3; the match to TRBD1 covers 10 bases. The sample taken for sequencing was naive CD4+ T cells sorted from blood. Subset defined: CD45RA+ positively selected. This receptor was obtained from a man aged 18 to 29 in good health. CDR3 DNA: TGTGCCAGCAGCGAAACCAAAGACAGGGGGCATGGAAACACCATATATTTT. Its protein is CASSETKDRGHGNTIYF.